What follows describes a single TCR beta chain. Its specificity is unknown. This entry is derived from a study of T cell therapy after organ transplantation. On the study more broadly: T cells were expanded approximately 15 days with 30 CMV class I/II epitopes. Long-term post-therapy samples: blood collected 20 to 29 weeks after completing therapy.

Described time point: 20-29 weeks after completion of therapy. These patients had received solid-organ transplants and had drug-resistant or recurrent cytomegalovirus. Measured with immunoSEQ multiplex PCR; TCRdb has only the in-frame clones, and not every one. The table lists about 20,000 clones, 84% of them singletons. CDR1 SQVTM and CDR2 ANQGSEA come from the germline V gene. Trimming stripped 5 bases from V and 1 base from J, with 9 bases between. This CDR3 spans 12 amino acids. Sample: CD8+ T cells from blood, taken after autologous CMV-specific T cell therapy. The V and J genes are TRBV29-1 and TRBJ2-7, with D unresolved. The sequence derives from a human patient who had received a solid organ transplant and had CMV disease. Some T cells may trace back to the graft donor. CDR3 sequence: CSVCTASYEQYF. CDR3 coding DNA: TGCAGCGTTTGTACAGCTTCCTACGAGCAGTACTTC.